The T cell receptor beta chain described here comes from a study of control samples from healthy donors and cancer patients. The count of this clone is one. Some clones are missing from TCRdb's copy, which holds only in-frame ones; the method was immunoSEQ multiplex PCR. The table shows hundreds of thousands of clones, with 82% occurring only once. This receptor was identified in a woman in her sixties with lung cancer. The sample consisted of PBMCs.

This CDR3 reads CASSYSPTGREKLFF. CDR3 DNA sequence: TGTGCCAGCAGTTACAGCCCTACGGGGCGGGAAAAACTGTTTTTT. This rearrangement joins TRBV6-5 to TRBJ1-4; the D gene is possibly TRBD1 (5 bases). Germline CDR1 and CDR2: MNHEY and SVGAGI. There are 15 residues in the CDR3. Trimming pared 2 bases from V and 8 bases from J, leaving 15 bases between.